This is a list of T cell receptor beta chains from one sample in a study of OX40 agonist ivuxolimab in advanced cancers. Repertoires were generated with immunoSEQ multiplex PCR, while TCRdb's copy carries only in-frame clones and drops some. The table has around 74,000 clones, 92% seen once. Specimen: CD4+ or CD8+ T cells sorted from blood, collected in a trial of the OX40 agonist ivuxolimab. The receptors come from an adult with an advanced solid tumor such as melanoma, head and neck, liver or kidney cancer. Both conserved end residues are part of each CDR3. Fields, in order: J gene, V gene, CDR3 protein.

J: TRBJ1-1
V: TRBV29-1
CDR3: CSVQEFVNTEAFF

J: TRBJ2-2
V: TRBV9
CDR3: CASSVTGTGHTGELFF

J: TRBJ2-3
V: TRBV25-1
CDR3: CASSEYGGDTQYF

J: TRBJ2-5
V: TRBV2
CDR3: CASSTRQILETQYF

J: TRBJ1-4
V: TRBV30
CDR3: CATRQFATNEKLFF

J: TRBJ1-1
V: TRBV4-2
CDR3: CASSQVRAANTEAFF

J: TRBJ2-3
V: TRBV6-6
CDR3: CASSRTSSTDTQYF

J: TRBJ2-3
V: TRBV4-2
CDR3: CASSLGLAGRVGDTQYF

J: TRBJ1-4
V: TRBV28
CDR3: CASSLGLREKLFF

J: TRBJ1-2
V: TRBV6-5
CDR3: CASSWVYGYTF

J: TRBJ1-5
V: TRBV15
CDR3: CATSGGQRSAQPQHF

J: TRBJ2-3
V: TRBV14
CDR3: CASAENGRPADTQYF

J: TRBJ1-4
V: TRBV6-1
CDR3: CASSEVLPGQGDEKLFF

J: TRBJ1-1
V: TRBV15
CDR3: CATSSSVGQGGTEAFF

J: TRBJ2-3
V: TRBV30
CDR3: CAWSSGSPDTQYF

J: TRBJ1-1
V: TRBV21-1
CDR3: CASGWGQGASLNQNTEAFF

J: TRBJ2-2
V: TRBV11-3
CDR3: CASSFVSSGELFF

J: TRBJ2-3
V: TRBV6-6
CDR3: CASRGTGRHFTDTQYF

J: TRBJ2-2
V: TRBV5-1
CDR3: CASSPSGRSNGELFF

J: TRBJ2-3
V: TRBV6-4
CDR3: CASSLDYQGARTDTQYF

J: TRBJ2-2
V: TRBV15
CDR3: CATSPTGTGELFF

J: TRBJ2-7
V: TRBV5-1
CDR3: CASRPLAGDPYEQYF

J: TRBJ2-5
V: TRBV5-1
CDR3: CASSFAGTQETQYF

J: TRBJ2-7
V: TRBV12-2
CDR3: CASRLACGTGAVFSHEQYF

J: TRBJ2-5
V: TRBV19
CDR3: CASSIVGAGTETQYF

J: TRBJ2-3
V: TRBV7-9
CDR3: CASSLLLAGGTQYF